The next 22 T cell receptor beta chains were all read from a single sample in a study of T-cell memory formation after mild COVID-19. TCRdb re-called the 5' RACE reads through MiXCR, storing one row per CDR3 protein. Here the sample spans under 650,000 distinct CDR3 sequences, 15% to 20% being singletons. Sequencing input: PBMCs or a T cell subset sorted from them (not recorded which). The receptors originated from an adult woman who had mild COVID-19 (a few samples of this study predate the infection). Cell type and time point are not known.

V gene TRBV10-3 combines with J gene TRBJ2-1; TRBD1 is a possible D gene (6 bases). This CDR3 is 11 amino acids long. Trimming removed 10 bases at V and 7 bases at J, with 11 bases between. Looked up from germline, CDR1 is ENHRY and CDR2 is SYGVKD. The CDR3 DNA sequence: TGTGCCACCAAAGGGGGAAATGAGCAGTTCTTC. The encoded protein is CATKGGNEQFF.

This clonotype was recorded a few times. The chain combines TRBV5-1 with TRBJ2-5; D is ambiguous. The CDR3 length is 15 residues. Trimming took 0 bases from V and 2 from J, leaving 11 bases between them. The germline V gene encodes CDR1 SGHRS and CDR2 YFSETQ. The CDR3 spells CASSLGLQIQETQYF. The CDR3 region has the DNA TGCGCCAGCAGCTTGGGGTTGCAGATTCAAGAGACCCAGTACTTC.

This sequence joins TRBV29-1 and TRBJ1-1; the D gene is possibly TRBD1 (6 bases). CDR3 length: 14 residues. The germline V gene has CDR1 SQVTM and CDR2 ANQGSEA. The V gene lost 6 bases and the J gene lost 1 base, with 15 bases spanning the gap. Here the CDR3 reads CSVSTGLKNTEAFF. CDR3 coding DNA: TGCAGCGTGAGCACAGGGTTAAAGAACACTGAAGCTTTCTTT.

The sample holds a few counts of this clonotype. The chain has TRBV6-2 or TRBV6-3 and TRBJ2-1; D not resolved. Per the germline V gene, CDR1 is MNHEY and CDR2 is SVGEGT. V was clipped by 6 bases and J by 8 bases, with 11 bases between them. The length of the CDR3 is 12 residues. In DNA, the CDR3 is TGTGCCAGCAGCCGGCGTGGTTATGAGCAGTTCTTC. Translating gives CASSRRGYEQFF.

Only a few counts were recorded for this clonotype. V gene TRBV20-1 combines with J gene TRBJ1-3; D may be TRBD1 (5 bases). CDR1 and CDR2 (germline): DFQATT, SNEGSKA (reference sequence). There are 13 residues in the CDR3. V dropped 3 bases and J dropped 2 bases, with 8 bases sitting between them. The CDR3 spells CSARIGAGNTIYF. The CDR3 DNA sequence: TGCAGTGCTAGGATAGGGGCTGGAAACACCATATATTTT.

The sample holds a few counts of this clonotype. V and J are TRBV12-3 or TRBV12-4 and TRBJ1-1; D may be TRBD1 (5 bases). The CDR3 has 11 residues. Trimming took off 2 bases at V and 11 bases at J, with 9 bases between the two ends. The CDR3 loop reads CASSLQSGAFF. The CDR3, as DNA: TGTGCCAGCAGTTTACAGTCAGGGGCTTTCTTT.

This clonotype was seen a handful of times. The genes are TRBV12-3 or TRBV12-4 and TRBJ1-1; D is uncertain. There are 12 residues in the CDR3. Trimming shortened V by 1 base and J by 6 bases, and 6 bases separated the two germline ends. This CDR3 is CASSLEGPEAFF. The CDR3 nucleotides read TGTGCCAGCAGTTTAGAGGGCCCTGAAGCTTTCTTT.

This clonotype has just a few counts. The chain joins TRBV20-1 to TRBJ1-4; no firm D call. Germline CDR1 reads DFQATT; CDR2 reads SNEGSKA (reference sequence). Trimming cost V 0 bases and J 5 bases, with 16 bases left between them. The length of the CDR3 is 16 residues. Here the CDR3 reads CSARDIRALLNEKLFF. CDR3 DNA: TGCAGTGCTAGAGATATTCGGGCTCTCCTCAATGAAAAACTGTTTTTT.

V usage is TRBV5-1 and J usage is TRBJ1-2, with TRBD1 matching 11 bases. V shed 4 bases and J 6 bases; nucleotides not matched to a gene: 11. CDR1 and CDR2 (germline): SGHRS, YFSETQ. This CDR3 region has 16 residues. The DNA of the CDR3 is TGCGCCAGCAGCCGGGGACAGGGGGAATATTACGATGGCTACACCTTC. Its translation: CASSRGQGEYYDGYTF.

The chain is built from TRBV15 and TRBJ2-1; tentative D call: TRBD2 (6 bases). This CDR3 contains 15 residues. CDR1 is LNHNV and CDR2 is YYDKDF in the germline V gene (reference sequence). Trimming removed 4 bases at V and 8 bases at J, with 18 bases between. This chain's CDR3 is CATSKETGWGDEQFF. The CDR3 bases are TGTGCCACCAGCAAAGAGACGGGCTGGGGGGATGAGCAGTTCTTC.

This clonotype has only a few counts. J is TRBJ1-2 and V is TRBV3-1, with a tentative D call TRBD1 (6 bases). Germline V gene sequence: CDR1 LGHDT, CDR2 YNNKEL (reference sequence). V was cut by 5 bases and J by 7 bases, with 17 bases left in between. There are 14 residues in the CDR3. The chain's CDR3 is CASSFGGGQRGYTF. Written as DNA, the CDR3 is TGTGCCAGCAGCTTCGGAGGGGGGCAGCGTGGCTACACCTTC.

The V call is TRBV20-1, the J call TRBJ2-3; a possible D gene is TRBD2 (5 bases). V was clipped by 0 bases and J by 5 bases, with 12 bases between them. Germline assignment: CDR1 DFQATT and CDR2 SNEGSKA (reference sequence). The CDR3 has 14 residues. The CDR3 bases are TGCAGTGCTAGAGAGAGGCGGGTGGTAGATACGCAGTATTTT. It is translated as CSARERRVVDTQYF.

This clonotype has only a few counts. The chain combines TRBV5-8 with TRBJ2-7; possibly TRBD1 for D (6 bases). The CDR3 is made up of 14 amino acids. Trimming removed 1 base at V and 5 bases at J, with 13 bases between. Germline V gene lookup returns CDR1 SGHTS and CDR2 YDEGEE. The CDR3, as DNA: TGTGCCAGCAGCTTGTTCCAGGGGCACAACGAGCAGTACTTC. Translating it yields CASSLFQGHNEQYF.

The chain has TRBV5-1 and TRBJ1-1; the D gene is possibly TRBD1 (6 bases). V lost 5 bases to trimming and J lost 1 base, with 18 bases between them. Germline V gives CDR1 SGHRS, CDR2 YFSETQ. CDR3 length: 16 residues. This chain's CDR3 is CASRWTAWAENTEAFF. In DNA, the CDR3 is TGCGCCAGCAGATGGACAGCCTGGGCGGAGAACACTGAAGCTTTCTTT.

This clonotype has only a few counts. The CDR3 coding sequence is TGTGCCAGCAGTGAACTTGGCGGTGAGCAGTTCTTC. It specifies CASSELGGEQFF. V is TRBV25-1 and J is TRBJ2-1; D is unresolved. V lost 2 bases to trimming and J lost 9 bases, with 8 bases between them. CDR3 size: 12 residues. CDR1 is MGHDK and CDR2 is SYGVNS in the germline V gene.

The J gene is TRBJ2-7, the V gene TRBV2; 13 bases agree with TRBD2. This CDR3 has 15 amino acids. J lost 2 bases, V lost 6 bases, and 4 bases had no gene match. The germline V gene has CDR1 SNHLY and CDR2 FYNNEI. The CDR3 loop is CASRRGLAGTYEQYF. DNA of the CDR3: TGTGCCAGCAGACGGGGACTAGCGGGGACCTACGAGCAGTACTTC.

This chain joins TRBV11-2 and TRBJ2-7; the match to TRBD1 covers 7 bases. This CDR3 has 18 residues. Germline values: CDR1 SGHAT, CDR2 FQNNGV. Trimming removed 1 base from V and 0 bases from J; junction bases left unmatched: 12. The CDR3 sequence: CASSLADPDRRLSYEQYF. In nucleotides, the CDR3 is TGTGCCAGCAGCTTAGCGGATCCGGACAGGAGGCTCTCCTACGAGCAGTACTTC.

This clonotype was detected a few times. The chain employs TRBV25-1 and TRBJ2-1; TRBD2 agrees at 9 bases. The CDR3 consists of 17 residues. Germline CDR1 is MGHDK and CDR2 is SYGVNS. V lost 8 bases, J lost 2 bases, and 13 bases stayed unmatched. The CDR3 loop reads CASGGSGLALTYNEQFF. CDR3 nucleotides: TGTGCCAGCGGCGGCAGCGGACTAGCGCTGACCTACAATGAGCAGTTCTTC. Variable domain in full (rest from reference TRBV25-1 and TRBJ2-1): EADIYQTPRYLVIGTGKKITLECSQTMGHDKMYWYQQDPGMELHLIHYSYGVNSTEKGDLSSESTVSRIRTEHFPLTLESARPSHTSQYLCASGGSGLALTYNEQFFGPGTRLTVL.

This rearrangement joins TRBV25-1 to TRBJ2-5, with 9 bases identical to TRBD1. With 2 bases clipped from V and 4 bases from J, the junction kept 8 bases outside the gene matches. CDR3 size: 16 residues. In germline, CDR1 is MGHDK, CDR2 SYGVNS. The CDR3 DNA reads TGTGCCAGCAGTGAAAGAGGGCGGGACAGGGCAGAGACCCAGTACTTC. Amino acids: CASSERGRDRAETQYF. The full variable domain, with the rest looked up from reference TRBV25-1 and TRBJ2-5, is EADIYQTPRYLVIGTGKKITLECSQTMGHDKMYWYQQDPGMELHLIHYSYGVNSTEKGDLSSESTVSRIRTEHFPLTLESARPSHTSQYLCASSERGRDRAETQYFGPGTRLLVL.

There are a few counts of this clonotype. The chain couples TRBV27 to TRBJ1-1; 7 nucleotides agree with TRBD1. The CDR3 totals 16 residues. V lost 2 bases to trimming and J lost 3 bases; unmatched junction nucleotides: 9. Germline CDR1 MNHEY, CDR2 SMNVEV (reference sequence). CDR3 amino acids: CASSLAGGRAHTEAFF. CDR3 bases: TGTGCCAGCAGTTTAGCAGGGGGAAGGGCGCACACTGAAGCTTTCTTT.

This clonotype showed up just a few times. The chain recombines TRBV5-1 with TRBJ2-7, with 10 bases lining up with TRBD2. The trim removed 4 bases at V and 3 bases at J, leaving 7 bases unmatched. This CDR3 spans 15 amino acids. CDR1 is SGHRS and CDR2 is YFSETQ in the germline V gene. This CDR3 is CASSTSGGAGYEQYF. DNA of the CDR3: TGCGCCAGCAGCACGAGCGGGGGGGCCGGCTACGAGCAGTACTTC.

The chain carries TRBV7-3 and TRBJ1-2; 9 bases map to TRBD1. The V segment lost 3 bases and the J segment 3 bases; nucleotides outside the gene matches: 5. CDR3 length equals 15 residues. Germline CDR1 is SGHTA and CDR2 is FQGTGA. The CDR3 protein is CASSLKTGGYYGYTF. The CDR3 bases are TGTGCCAGCAGCTTGAAGACAGGGGGGTACTATGGCTACACCTTC.